The entry below gives a single TCR beta chain sequence along with its context. The record originates from a study of blood T cell repertoires in COVID-19. Clones were read by immunoSEQ multiplex PCR, and TCRdb kept only the in-frame ones, dropping some. The profile shows fewer than 400,000 clones, 80% to 90% of them singletons. CDR3 length equals 21 residues. The germline gives CDR1 SGHDN, CDR2 FVKESK. Trimming stripped 0 bases from V and 0 bases from J, with 26 bases between. The J gene is TRBJ2-5, the V gene TRBV14; weak D call: TRBD1 (6 bases). The specimen sequenced was PBMCs or T cells enriched from blood (not recorded which). The clonotype comes from a man aged 25 to 40 who had recovered from COVID-19. CDR3 residues: CASSQDHPFPDSKPYQETQYF. DNA of the CDR3: TGTGCCAGCAGCCAAGATCATCCCTTTCCGGACAGTAAGCCGTACCAAGAGACCCAGTACTTC. Combining the CDR3 with reference TRBV14 and TRBJ2-5 gives the whole variable domain EAGVTQFPSHSVIEKGQTVTLRCDPISGHDNLYWYRRVMGKEIKFLLHFVKESKQDESGMPNNRFLAERTGGTYSTLKVQPAELEDSGVYFCASSQDHPFPDSKPYQETQYFGPGTRLLVL.